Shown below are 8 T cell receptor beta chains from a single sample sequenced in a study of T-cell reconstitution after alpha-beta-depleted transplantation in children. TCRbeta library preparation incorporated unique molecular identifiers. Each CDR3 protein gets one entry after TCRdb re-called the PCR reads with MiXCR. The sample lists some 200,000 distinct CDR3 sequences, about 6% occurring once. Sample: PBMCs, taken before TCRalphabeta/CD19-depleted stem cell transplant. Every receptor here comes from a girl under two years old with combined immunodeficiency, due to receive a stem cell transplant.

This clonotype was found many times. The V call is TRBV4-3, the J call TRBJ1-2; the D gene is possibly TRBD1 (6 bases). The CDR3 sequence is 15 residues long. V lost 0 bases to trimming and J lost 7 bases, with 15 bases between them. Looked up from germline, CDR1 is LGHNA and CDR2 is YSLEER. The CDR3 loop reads CASSQDMMGAGGYTF. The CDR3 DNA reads TGCGCCAGCAGCCAAGATATGATGGGGGCTGGTGGCTACACCTTC.

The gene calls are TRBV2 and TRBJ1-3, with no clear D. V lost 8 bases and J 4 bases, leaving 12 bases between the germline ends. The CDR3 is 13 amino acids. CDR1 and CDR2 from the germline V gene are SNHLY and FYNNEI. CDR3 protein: CASRALVGNTIYF. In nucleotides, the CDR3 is TGTGCCAGCCGCGCGCTGGTCGGAAACACCATATATTTT.

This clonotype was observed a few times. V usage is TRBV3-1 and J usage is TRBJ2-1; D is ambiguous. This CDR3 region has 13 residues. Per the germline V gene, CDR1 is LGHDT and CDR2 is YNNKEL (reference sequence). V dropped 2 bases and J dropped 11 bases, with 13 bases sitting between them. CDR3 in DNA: TGTGCCAGCAGCCAAAACACCGGACCGAAGCAGTTCTTC. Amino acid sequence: CASSQNTGPKQFF.

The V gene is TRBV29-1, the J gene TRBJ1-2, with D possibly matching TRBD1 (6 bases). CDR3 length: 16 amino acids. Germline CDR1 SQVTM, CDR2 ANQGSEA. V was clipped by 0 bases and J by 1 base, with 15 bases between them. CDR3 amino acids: CSVEDAADSLNYGYTF. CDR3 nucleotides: TGCAGCGTTGAAGATGCGGCGGACAGCCTTAACTATGGCTACACCTTC. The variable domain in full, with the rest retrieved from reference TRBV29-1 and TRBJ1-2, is SAVISQKPSRDICQRGTSLTIQCQVDSQVTMMFWYRQQPGQSLTLIATANQGSEATYESGFVIDKFPISRPNLTFSTLTVSNMSPEDSSIYLCSVEDAADSLNYGYTFGSGTRLTVV.

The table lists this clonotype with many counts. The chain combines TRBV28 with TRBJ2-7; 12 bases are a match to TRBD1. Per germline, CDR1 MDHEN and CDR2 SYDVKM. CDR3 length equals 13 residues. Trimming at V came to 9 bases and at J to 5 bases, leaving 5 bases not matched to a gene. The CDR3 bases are TGTGCCAGTACCCGGGACAGGGGGCACGAGCAGTACTTC. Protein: CASTRDRGHEQYF.

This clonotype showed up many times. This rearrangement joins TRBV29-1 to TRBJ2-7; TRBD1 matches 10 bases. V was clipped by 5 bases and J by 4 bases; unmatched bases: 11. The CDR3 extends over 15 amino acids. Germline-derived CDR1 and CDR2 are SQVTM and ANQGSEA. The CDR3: CSVINDRGHIYEQYF. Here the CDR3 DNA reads TGCAGCGTTATAAACGACAGGGGGCACATATACGAGCAGTACTTC.

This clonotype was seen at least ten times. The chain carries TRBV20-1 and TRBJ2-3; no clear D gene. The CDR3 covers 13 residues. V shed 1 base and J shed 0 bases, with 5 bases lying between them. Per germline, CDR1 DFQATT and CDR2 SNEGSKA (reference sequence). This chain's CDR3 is CSARVGSTDTQYF. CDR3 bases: TGCAGTGCTAGAGTCGGAAGCACAGATACGCAGTATTTT.

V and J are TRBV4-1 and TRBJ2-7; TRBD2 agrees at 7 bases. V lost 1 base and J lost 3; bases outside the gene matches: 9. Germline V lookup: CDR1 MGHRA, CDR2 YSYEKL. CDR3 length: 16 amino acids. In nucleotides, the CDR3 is TGCGCCAGCAGCCAAGTAGGCGGGAGAATCAACTACGAGCAGTACTTC. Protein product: CASSQVGGRINYEQYF.